The rows below give T cell receptor beta chains drawn from one sample of a study of long-term antiretroviral therapy in people with HIV. Clones were sequenced by immunoSEQ multiplex PCR, and TCRdb holds only the in-frame ones, with some missing. The sample lists 20,000 to 25,000 clones; nearly 95% were seen once. Sequencing was performed on unsorted PBMCs, taken 4.4 years after starting antiretroviral therapy. These receptors came from a woman aged 45 to 65 with HIV. CDR3s leave out the opening cysteine and the closing phenylalanine or tryptophan. Each record gives: V gene, CDR3 protein.

>TRBV11-3
ASSLDSAQDSGGYNEQF
>TRBV27
ASSLISSGGAPGTQY
>TRBV5-1
ASSFAGGPSYNEQF
>TRBV19
ASGSKTARGETQY
>TRBV7-9
ASSSLRGAGGYT
>TRBV19
ASSRGPTYEQY
>TRBV27
ASSPYGQEETQY
>TRBV29-1
SGEGGAALDYNEQF
>TRBV19
ASSIESHPYGYT
>TRBV27
ASSPRRNYEQY
>TRBV6-1
ASHRHSNQPQH
>TRBV30
AWDRRVGRITYEQY